This paragraph reports one T cell receptor beta chain. CDR1 SGHDN and CDR2 FVKESK come from the germline V gene. CDR3 length: 17 amino acids. The V gene lost 2 bases and the J gene lost 0 bases, with 16 bases spanning the gap. The data stem from a study of shared clonotypes between healthy human individuals. Here immunoSEQ multiplex PCR was the method, and the copy in TCRdb shows in-frame clones only, minus some. The table includes more than 2,000,000 clones, over 85% detected once. Sequenced material: naive CD4+ T cells from PBMCs. Sample subset: CD45RA+ positively selected. This clonotype originated in a young man in good health. Some clones in this sample may be carry-over from other donors' samples. V gene TRBV14 combines with J gene TRBJ1-2, with a possible D match to TRBD1 (5 bases). The CDR3 sequence is CASSQQGLPLANYGYTF. The CDR3 nucleotides are TGTGCCAGCAGCCAACAGGGCCTTCCGTTAGCTAACTATGGCTACACCTTC. The whole variable domain, remainder taken from reference TRBV14 and TRBJ1-2, is EAGVTQFPSHSVIEKGQTVTLRCDPISGHDNLYWYRRVMGKEIKFLLHFVKESKQDESGMPNNRFLAERTGGTYSTLKVQPAELEDSGVYFCASSQQGLPLANYGYTFGSGTRLTVV.